This T cell receptor (beta chain) was sequenced for a study of T cells in Graves' hyperthyroidism and ophthalmopathy (dated by TCRdb to about 2019). Regarding the complete study: Peripheral blood was sampled at the time of initial diagnosis, prior to any treatment. Once sampling was done, hyperthyroidism patients were given methimazole at a starting dose of 30 mg daily, whereas ophthalmopathy patients were given high-dose intravenous methylprednisolone. To identify TCR V-J signatures that set the groups apart, the researchers used a discovery cohort of about a hundred patients, made up of 40 to 45 with Graves' ophthalmopathy and some 58 with stable Graves' hyperthyroidism. Prospective prediction of ophthalmopathy was tested in an independent validation cohort consisting of 18 to 20 hyperthyroidism patients and approximately 16 patients who later progressed to ophthalmopathy. The approximately 100 discovery patients were randomly divided into training and test sets at a 7:3 ratio. According to the paper, TCR Vbeta CDR3 sequencing was carried out on 135 peripheral blood samples, which came from under 50 ophthalmopathy, roughly 75 hyperthyroidism and approximately 17 progressor patients. In addition, the study compared T-cell repertoires in thyroid tissue and in blood from roughly six Graves' hyperthyroidism patients.

Ophthalmopathy patients had moderately to severely active disease, Clinical Activity Score of at least 3, NOSPECS grade of at least 4, and duration under 3 months. Exclusion was applied to patients with uncontrolled infections, other autoimmune diseases, pregnancy or lactation. Diagnoses were established on the basis of clinical symptoms, serum thyroxine and TRAb, thyroid ultrasound, and orbital computed tomography. PBMCs were isolated from approximately 10 ml of fresh peripheral blood by Ficoll-Paque density gradient centrifugation. Total RNA was extracted using Trizol reagent, and RNA quality was assessed on an Agilent 2100 Bioanalyzer. At the junction V is shortened by 2 bases and J by 4 bases, with 6 bases in between. Spanning cysteine to phenylalanine, the CDR3 consists of 12 amino acids. Only the CDR3 DNA stays, 36 bases, in frame from base 1. On the study overall, not on this receptor specifically: In cross-validation, a model built on a 13 V-J signature told ophthalmopathy apart from stable hyperthyroidism with 87.88% sensitivity and about 81% specificity, and in testing the same model reached 80%/75%. Most expanded thyroid clonotypes (frequency above 0.001) were also found in blood, which suggests that blood repertoires may mirror thyroid immune responses. Sample size was not statistically predetermined, and blinding of investigators to group allocation was not performed. In validation, the model predicted progression to ophthalmopathy a median of roughly six months before onset, with about 71% sensitivity and roughly 73% specificity.

Of note for this clonotype: Its binding antigen is unknown. The sample holds no much larger clone one base away, and base qualities are not on file.

Amplification of TCR beta CDR3 regions was carried out from RNA transcripts. A first-round RT-PCR of the TCR CDR3 used the HTBI primer set with the Qiagen OneStep RT-PCR kit. A second multiplex PCR round built the libraries, followed by size selection and purification. The libraries were sequenced on an Illumina HiSeq2000 using paired-end 100 bp reads. For the original study's pipeline: Raw data were processed with SOAPnuke, discarding reads with adapters, uncalled bases, mean Phred below 15, or no exact constant-primer or identifier match. High-quality paired reads were merged with COPE v1.2.5, and unique nucleotide sequences were defined as clonotypes. MiTCR v1.1 was used to align the clonotypes against IMGT TRBV, TRBD and TRBJ reference segments. The analysis included only V-J combinations with a frequency above 0.0001, which together covered 98% to 99.2% of the repertoires. The TCS score was defined as F50 (clonal expansion) divided by E x V (chaos), with BLOSUM62-based TCRdist calculated between CDR3 peptides within each V-J. Welch's t-statistics and random forest reduced 500 to 650 V-J features to 13, which were used in a naive Bayes classifier (R e1071). Using fastp trimming at Q25 and MiXCR clonotype assembly, TCRdb reanalyzed the public sequencing data and kept in-frame beta chains. For every CDR3 protein sequence, its rows merge into one entry that carries the most common genes and DNA. The authors' filters were not applied to this entry. The sample yields hundreds of thousands of distinct CDR3 sequences; around 21% were counted once. The ten largest clones add up to around a third of the sample.

This receptor chain uses TRBV12-3 or TRBV12-4 and TRBJ2-7, with no confidently assigned D gene. The sequenced sample was blood. This TCR came from a man aged 30 to 45 with Graves' ophthalmopathy. The DNA reads as follows: TGTGCCAGCAGTTTACAGCGTTACGAGCAGTACTTC. This encodes CASSLQRYEQYF.